This TCR beta chain stems from a study of CD8 T cells in ankylosing spondylitis. Findings and limits, study-wide: Roughly eight highly homologous variants made up a TCR beta motif that seemed to typify ankylosing spondylitis blood.

This clonotype occurred many times. Its antigen is currently unknown. TCRdb re-derived calls from the 5' RACE reads in MiXCR, one entry per CDR3 protein. The table includes some 240,000 distinct CDR3 sequences, 6% to 8% detected once. The CDR3 loop spans 12 amino acids. Germline loops: CDR1 KGHSY, CDR2 FQNENV. The chain recombines TRBV16 with TRBJ2-7; unclear D gene. The sequenced material came from blood, either unsorted or a sorted T cell fraction (not recorded which). The TCR sequence derives from a male donor with ankylosing spondylitis. CDR3 residues: CGSGRASYEQYF. For the CDR3, the DNA is TGTGGGTCGGGCCGTGCCTCCTACGAGCAGTACTTC. The variable domain in full, completed from reference TRBV16 and TRBJ2-7, reads GEEVAQTPKHLVRGEGQKAKLYCAPIKGHSYVFWYQQVLKNEFKFLISFQNENVFDETGMPKERFSAKCLPNSPCSLEIQATKLEDSAVYFCGSGRASYEQYFGPGTRLTVT.